This TCR beta chain was recorded in a study of shared clonotypes between healthy human individuals. TCRdb's table, derived via immunoSEQ multiplex PCR, lists solely in-frame clones and lacks some. The sample has more than 850,000 clones, more than 75% seen once. The sequence was obtained from a man aged 18 to 35 in good health. Some clones in this sample may be carry-over from other donors' samples. Sequences were obtained from memory CD4+ T cells from PBMCs. The subset denotes: CD45RA-negative fraction.

In DNA form, the CDR3 reads TGTGCCAGCAGTCACATTAGCGGGAGCCCCCCTTACAATGAGCAGTTCTTC. It translates to CASSHISGSPPYNEQFF. The chain couples TRBV27 to TRBJ2-1; 9 bases agree with TRBD2. With 5 bases clipped from V and 4 bases from J, the junction kept 12 bases outside the gene matches. Germline V gives CDR1 MNHEY, CDR2 SMNVEV (reference sequence). This CDR3 has 17 residues.